This T cell receptor beta chain was sequenced for a study of tumor and adjacent non-tumor tissue in lung cancer. Study-wide context: Histology: about a dozen adenocarcinoma, a couple of squamous cell carcinoma, 1 small cell lung cancer. Stage I to III disease affected approximately 11 men and roughly five women aged roughly 31 to 85. Broader study findings: Significantly higher TCR diversity was found in tumor than normal lung.

Trimming stripped 0 bases from V and 2 bases from J, with 13 bases between. Germline lookup yields CDR1 WNHNN and CDR2 SYGVQD (reference sequence). The CDR3 totals 17 residues. With respect to this clonotype: What it binds is not known.

The library came from three nested PCR rounds adapted from ARM-PCR protocols. TCRdb recomputed calls from the multiplex PCR reads with MiXCR, one row per CDR3 protein. This repertoire shows approximately 90,000 distinct CDR3 sequences, roughly three fifths found once; its top ten account for around 16%. The template was RNA from unsorted bulk tissue. This sequence joins TRBV10-1 and TRBJ2-2; D remains unclear. This receptor was obtained from a man between 65 and 85 years old with non-small cell lung cancer. Sequencing was done on a sample of lung tumor tissue. The CDR3 loop is CASSESAWRINTGELFF. The CDR3 nucleotides are TGCGCCAGCAGTGAGTCGGCCTGGCGGATAAACACCGGGGAGCTGTTTTTT.